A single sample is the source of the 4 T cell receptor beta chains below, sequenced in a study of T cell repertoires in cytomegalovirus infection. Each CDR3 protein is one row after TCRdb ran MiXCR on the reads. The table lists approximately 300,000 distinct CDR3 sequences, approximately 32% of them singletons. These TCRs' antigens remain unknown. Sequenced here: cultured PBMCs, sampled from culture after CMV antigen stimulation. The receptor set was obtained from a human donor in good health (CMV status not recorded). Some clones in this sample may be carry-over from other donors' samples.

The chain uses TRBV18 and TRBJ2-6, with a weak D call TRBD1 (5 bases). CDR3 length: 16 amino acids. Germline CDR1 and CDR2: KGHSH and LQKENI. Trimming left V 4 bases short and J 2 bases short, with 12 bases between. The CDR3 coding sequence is TGTGCCAGCTCACTCGGCAGGGTCCCTGGGGCCAACGTCCTGACTTTC. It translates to CASSLGRVPGANVLTF. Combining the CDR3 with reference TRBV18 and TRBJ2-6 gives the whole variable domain NAGVMQNPRHLVRRRGQEARLRCSPMKGHSHVYWYRQLPEEGLKFMVYLQKENIIDESGMPKERFSAEFPKEGPSILRIQQVVRGDSAAYFCASSLGRVPGANVLTFGAGSRLTVL.

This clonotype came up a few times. The CDR3, as DNA: TGTGCCAGCAGCTTAGCCCCCGGGGAATCCTACGAGCAGTACTTC. Translated: CASSLAPGESYEQYF. The chain combines TRBV7-8 with TRBJ2-7; D possibly corresponds to TRBD2 (5 bases). Trimming took 0 bases from V and 1 from J, leaving 10 bases between them. CDR1 SGHVS and CDR2 FQNEAQ come from the germline V gene. The CDR3 consists of 15 residues.

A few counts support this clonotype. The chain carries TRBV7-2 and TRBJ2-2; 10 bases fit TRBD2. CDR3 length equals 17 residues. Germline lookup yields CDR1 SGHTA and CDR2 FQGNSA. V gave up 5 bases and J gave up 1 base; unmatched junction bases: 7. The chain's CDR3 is CASSPRLAGRNTGELFF. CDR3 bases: TGTGCCAGCAGCCCGAGACTAGCGGGCCGGAACACCGGGGAGCTGTTTTTT.

In DNA, the CDR3 is TGTGCCAGCAGTCCCAGGGGGCCAAGGATGACTGAAGCTTTCTTT. It specifies CASSPRGPRMTEAFF. This rearrangement joins TRBV6-5 to TRBJ1-1; 8 nucleotides match TRBD1. The CDR3 is 15 residues long. V was clipped by 5 bases and J by 5 bases; unmatched bases: 10. Germline V lookup: CDR1 MNHEY, CDR2 SVGAGI.